What follows are 3 T cell receptor beta chains derived from one specimen sequenced in a study of cytomegalovirus exposure and HLA in healthy donors. The PCR contained 60 Vbeta and 13 Jbeta primers. Libraries were prepared by immunoSEQ multiplex PCR; TCRdb keeps only in-frame clonotypes and omits some of them. The data show 95,000 to 150,000 clones, with roughly 80% seen just once and 0.24% held by the top ten. The sequenced sample consisted of PBMCs. Receptors were obtained from a man aged 45-65 years in good health and CMV-seronegative.

The chain recombines TRBV5-1 with TRBJ2-1; D is perhaps TRBD2 (6 bases). The V gene's germline CDR1 is SGHRS and CDR2 YFSETQ. The V end was cut by 2 bases, the J end by 0 bases, with 12 bases between. The CDR3 loop spans 16 amino acids. CDR3 sequence reads: CASSFYGGISYNEQFF. The DNA of the CDR3 is TGCGCCAGCAGCTTCTACGGGGGTATCTCCTACAATGAGCAGTTCTTC.

The rearrangement links TRBV7-3 to TRBJ2-1; 15 bases fit TRBD2. The CDR3 is 17 amino acids. Trimming at V came to 5 bases and at J to 2 bases, leaving 4 bases not matched to a gene. Germline lookup yields CDR1 SGHTA and CDR2 FQGTGA. The CDR3 loop is CASSPRTSGGAYNEQFF. The CDR3 DNA is TGTGCCAGCAGCCCCAGGACTAGCGGGGGGGCCTACAATGAGCAGTTCTTC.

V is TRBV19 and J is TRBJ1-5; possibly TRBD1 for D (5 bases). Germline CDR1 reads LNHDA; CDR2 reads SQIVND (reference sequence). The CDR3 has 13 amino acids. V lost 7 bases, J lost 3 bases, and 10 bases lay in between. This CDR3 is CASNPGVNQPQHF. The CDR3 DNA reads as TGTGCCAGTAATCCGGGGGTCAATCAGCCCCAGCATTTT.